This T cell receptor (beta chain) was identified in a study of shared clonotypes between healthy human individuals (dated by TCRdb to 2018 to 2021). Regarding the complete study: A few men and two women, aged 18 to 49 years, made up the cohort. Libraries were prepared and TCR repertoires were sequenced by different laboratories using diverse techniques, in order to increase sequencing depth and limit assay-specific biases. For each donor, CD4 naive and CD4 memory were each given three plates, CD8 naive was given two plates, and CD8 memory was given one plate. Blood TCR repertoires of five healthy adults were deeply sequenced to estimate repertoire size and the extent of clonotype sharing between individuals. Leukapheresis yielded between about 0.85 and 9.5 billion PBMCs per donor.

A note on this clone: Its binding antigen is unknown. No much larger clone exists at a distance of one base, and base qualities are not known. The same CDR3 can be traced to other DNA sequences in this sample.

Healthy HIV-negative adults with no recently reported acute infections or vaccinations were included as donors. Every donor was a Caucasian adult residing in Nashville, Tennessee, USA. CD8 memory samples consisted of magnetically selected CD45RO+ cells combined with CCR7-negative CD45RA+ effector memory (TemRA) cells. Blood was collected by leukapheresis, and PBMCs were isolated by Ficoll-Histopaque density gradient centrifugation and then cryopreserved in liquid nitrogen vapor phase. Purity and quantity of every magnetically sorted T cell population were checked by analytical flow cytometry. From each sorted fraction, genomic DNA was isolated and quantified by UV absorbance on a Nanodrop 2000c. Measured from the cysteine to the phenylalanine, the CDR3 is 13 residues long. Just CDR3 DNA is preserved here, 39 bases in frame from base 1. At the junction V is shortened by 4 bases and J by 2 bases; bases outside the gene matches: 1. The germline V gene yields SQVTM for CDR1 and ANQGSEA for CDR2.

General conclusions and limits of the study: The small number of donors limited the genetic and exposure-history diversity represented. Naive subsets generally had larger estimated clonotype richness than memory subsets. Sampling was restricted to blood, and TCR repertoires in tissues likely differ from the TCR repertoires found in blood. Compared with non-shared clonotypes, clonotypes shared by all four sorted-subset donors had higher generation probabilities. Incomplete sequencing was indicated by rarefaction of sorted-subset datasets, despite the large sequencing depth. Pairwise subsampling led to the expectation that sequencing depth would affect the degree of clonotype sharing among donors. When four donors were compared, the shared fraction of clonotypes was around 4.6% for naive CD4, 3.5% to 4% for naive CD8, 2% to 2.5% for memory CD4, and 0.35% to 0.4% for memory CD8.

TCR CDR3 regions were amplified from genomic DNA by multiplex PCR using the deep immunoSEQ assay. Extracted genomic DNA from each cell subset was distributed evenly across all wells of several immunoSEQ 96-well plates, and each plate was treated as a replicate. For sorted subsets, approximately 210 ng of genomic DNA, equivalent to around 31,000 T cell genomes, went into each replicate PCR. Purified libraries were measured with a Qubit 3.0 fluorometer, size-checked on a Bioanalyzer 2100, and measured again with the KAPA Library Quantification kit. Each immunoSEQ 96-well plate was sequenced on its own single-read 150-cycle Illumina NextSeq 550 flow cell. In the authors' own workflow: Because the immunoSEQ output held only junctional sequences and lacked quality scores, the filtering could not match the filtering applied to full-length reads. To assign V/J genes and CDR3, sequences were annotated against IMGT germline references using PyIR, a Python wrapper for IgBLAST v1.9. Reads were filtered out if the reads had weak V/J assignments (E-value above 1e-6), no CDR3, stop codons, out-of-frame junctions, or ambiguous translated residues. V3J clonotypes were defined as sequences sharing the same inferred V gene, J gene, and CDR3 amino acid sequence. To compute the percentage overlap between repertoires, the number of shared unique clonotypes was divided by the size of the smaller repertoire. Repertoire richness was assessed with RTK rarefaction, the Chao1 estimator, and Recon v2.1 estimates of unobserved clonotypes. Generation probabilities for all TCRbeta clonotypes obtained by the gDNA method from a handful of donors were computed using OLGA. Imported from immuneACCESS, the table was reduced by TCRdb to in-frame sequences with V and J called. These copies leave out some clones; in studies compared against another copy, an unresolved V gene accounts for under half, and the cause of the remainder is not known. The DNA gave D and trimming, while V, J and clone size come from that table. In all, the sample holds 300,000 to 400,000 clones, and about nine tenths of those were seen once. The ten largest clones add up to around 15% of the sample.

The sequenced material came from memory CD8+ T cells sorted from blood. The cell subset or site label, read with the paper, signifies: CD45RO+ cells pooled with CCR7-negative TemRA cells. The chain joins TRBV29-1 to TRBJ2-1, with 8 bases in between that match TRBD1. The receptor was derived from a man younger than 30 in good health. The sequence in DNA is TGCAGCGTTGCAGGGGGCGCCTACAATGAGCAGTTCTTC. Its translation reads: CSVAGGAYNEQFF.